This T cell receptor (beta chain) emerged from a study of OX40 agonist ivuxolimab in advanced cancers. Describing the broader study: Ivuxolimab, which targeted the costimulatory receptor OX40 (CD134), was an agonistic, fully human IgG2 monoclonal antibody. Partial responses occurred in three dose-escalation patients: two with cutaneous melanoma and one with hepatocellular carcinoma. The dose-escalation cohort was around 84% male with a mean age of approximately 60 years, ranging from about 23 to 85. Intravenous ivuxolimab was administered to patients every 2 weeks at six dose levels: 0.01, 0.1, 0.3, 1.5, 3 and 10 mg/kg. Peripheral TCRbeta sequencing was intended to test whether TCR sequence diversity was altered and clonal T-cell expansion was caused by ivuxolimab. The paper describes the monotherapy dose-escalation part (N ≈ 51 patients) of the phase I trial of ivuxolimab. Patients were allowed to have had prior anti-PD-1, anti-PD-L1 or anti-CTLA-4 therapy, and approximately 41% of the dose-escalation patients had previously received checkpoint inhibitors. Among the 52 dose-escalation patients, approximately 20 had hepatocellular carcinoma, approximately 15 melanoma, 9 renal cell carcinoma and 9 head and neck cancer.

Overall results and qualifications from the work: In the 0.1-3.0 mg/kg groups, partial responders were among the patients with the lowest normalized peripheral clonal expansion, particularly in CD8+ T cells. The antigen specificity of the clonally expanded peripheral T cells was not determined. Low levels of normalized T-cell clonal expansion were also shown by some nonresponding patients. At doses from 0.1 to 3.0 mg/kg, clonal expansion was seen in both CD4+ and CD8+ blood T cells between baseline and week 6. On average, CD8+ T cells showed more expanded clones than CD4+ T cells after ivuxolimab.

This clone was seen once. The antigen this receptor binds is unknown. It has no much larger one-base neighbor in the sample; base qualities were not kept. Genomic DNA was extracted from sorted cells for sequencing of the TCRbeta CDR3 region. TCRbeta CDR3 regions were sequenced using the immunoSEQ Assay. TCRdb retrieved this table from immuneACCESS and kept in-frame rearrangements only. Not all clones are present; in checked studies, unresolved V genes account for under half, and no reason is known for the remainder. For this sample there are 60,000 to 90,000 clones; around 89% appear just once. The ten biggest clones cover around 1% of the sample. The trial excluded patients who had a history of autoimmune disease or were on systemic immunosuppression. Peripheral blood for TCR sequencing was collected from all dose cohorts at baseline, on cycle 4 day 1, and on cycle 7 day 1. The samples were drawn from a first-in-human, open-label, multicenter phase I dose-escalation trial of ivuxolimab. Adults with locally advanced or metastatic head and neck squamous cell, hepatocellular, melanoma or renal cell carcinoma were enrolled in the trial. Before TCR sequencing, CD4+ T cells and CD8+ T cells from peripheral blood were sorted into separate populations.

The CDR3 sequence holds 13 residues, the cysteine and phenylalanine included. This entry keeps only the CDR3 DNA: 39 bases, framed from base 1. The germline V gene (reference sequence) specifies GTSNPN as CDR1 and SVGIG as CDR2. V loses 0 bases, J loses 1 base, and the germline ends lie 5 bases apart. Recombination linked TRBV30 to TRBJ2-3; the D gene identity is not certain. Sequencing used CD4+ or CD8+ T cells sorted from blood, obtained in a trial of the OX40 agonist ivuxolimab. This TCR was sampled from an adult with an advanced solid tumor such as melanoma, head and neck, liver or kidney cancer. The nucleotide sequence reads TGTGCCTGGAGTGTACATGGCACAGATACGCAGTATTTT. Its protein is CAWSVHGTDTQYF. With the rest looked up from the reference TRBV30 and TRBJ2-3 genes rather than sequenced, the full variable domain is SQTIHQWPATLVQPVGSPLSLECTVEGTSNPNLYWYRQAAGRGLQLLFYSVGIGQISSEVPQNLSASRPQDRQFILSSKKLLLSDSGFYLCAWSVHGTDTQYFGPGTRLTVL.